The 24 T cell receptor beta chains listed next were all sequenced from one sample in a study of cytomegalovirus exposure and HLA in healthy donors. 60 Vbeta and 13 Jbeta primers were used in PCR. Generated by immunoSEQ multiplex PCR, the TCRdb table keeps only in-frame clones and is missing some. The sample consists of more than 90,000 clones, about 76% of them appearing once. Sequenced sample: PBMCs. The receptors here all came from a man aged 40-49 years in good health and CMV-seropositive.

V is TRBV28 and J is TRBJ1-3; D gene ambiguous. This CDR3 is built from 14 residues. Trimming took off 6 bases at V and 5 bases at J, with 14 bases between the two ends. The V gene's germline CDR1 is MDHEN and CDR2 SYDVKM. The CDR3 here is CASRPYPGRNTIYF. The CDR3 bases are TGTGCCAGCAGGCCCTACCCCGGGAGAAACACCATATATTTT.

This chain uses TRBV19 with TRBJ1-1; D gene unclear. The CDR3 spans 15 residues. CDR1 is LNHDA and CDR2 is SQIVND in the germline V gene (reference sequence). V lost 0 bases and J lost 0, with 8 bases in between. As DNA, the CDR3 is TGTGCCAGTAGTATAGACCCGGTGATGAACACTGAAGCTTTCTTT. It encodes CASSIDPVMNTEAFF. Supplemented by reference TRBV19 and TRBJ1-1, the full variable domain reads DGGITQSPKYLFRKEGQNVTLSCEQNLNHDAMYWYRQDPGQGLRLIYYSQIVNDFQKGDIAEGYSVSREKKESFPLTVTSAQKNPTAFYLCASSIDPVMNTEAFFGQGTRLTVV.

In this sample, this clone turned up a few times. The V and J genes are TRBV5-5 and TRBJ1-2; D might be TRBD1 (5 bases). In germline, CDR1 is SGHKS, CDR2 YYEKEE (reference sequence). The CDR3 length is 13 residues. The V end was cut by 0 bases, the J end by 5 bases, with 8 bases between. The CDR3 spells CASSLADRYGYTF. The CDR3, as DNA: TGTGCCAGCAGCTTGGCCGACAGATATGGCTACACCTTC.

This clone was recorded only once. The chain joins TRBV9 to TRBJ1-2, with D possibly TRBD1 on 5 matching bases. The CDR3 loop spans 12 amino acids. Between the trimmed V and J ends, which lost 7 bases and 4 bases, there was a span of 11 bases. The V gene's germline CDR1 is SGDLS and CDR2 YYNGEE. The chain's CDR3 is CASGRVGYGYTF. The CDR3 DNA follows: TGTGCCAGCGGCAGGGTGGGCTATGGCTACACCTTC.

This rearrangement joins TRBV12-5 to TRBJ1-1; unclear D gene. The CDR3 is 14 amino acids. With 6 bases removed from V and 4 bases from J, the gap between germline ends came to 15 bases. CDR1 and CDR2 from the germline V gene are LGHNT and FRNRAP. The CDR3 DNA reads as TGTGCTAGTGGATTCCTCGTATCCAGCACTGAAGCTTTCTTT. Translated, it gives CASGFLVSSTEAFF.

This clone was found a few times. The chain carries TRBV6-1 and TRBJ1-4; 7 bases align to TRBD1. V lost 8 bases, J lost 7 bases, and 10 bases stayed unmatched. CDR1 and CDR2 from the germline V gene are MNHNS and SASEGT. The length of the CDR3 is 14 residues. Here the CDR3 reads CASVPDRLSEKLFF. The DNA for the CDR3 is TGTGCCAGCGTCCCGGACAGGTTAAGTGAAAAACTGTTTTTT.

This clone was counted only a few times. This chain uses TRBV27 with TRBJ2-1; 7 nucleotides line up with TRBD2. The germline V gene encodes CDR1 MNHEY and CDR2 SMNVEV (reference sequence). This CDR3 region has 16 residues. With V trimmed by 5 bases and J by 0 bases, 7 bases remained unmatched. The CDR3 here is CASSTRDYYSYNEQFF. For the CDR3, the DNA is TGTGCCAGCAGTACACGGGACTACTACTCCTACAATGAGCAGTTCTTC.

The chain employs TRBV5-6 and TRBJ2-3, with D perhaps matching TRBD1 (5 bases). V dropped 2 bases and J dropped 4 bases, with 8 bases sitting between them. CDR3 size: 13 residues. Germline V gene lookup returns CDR1 SGHDT and CDR2 YYEEEE. The CDR3 loop is CASSLRGADTQYF. CDR3 nucleotides: TGTGCCAGCAGCTTAAGGGGTGCAGATACGCAGTATTTT.

This clone has only a few counts. V gene TRBV15 combines with J gene TRBJ2-4, with 11 positions matching TRBD1. The CDR3 extends over 17 amino acids. The germline V gene has CDR1 LNHNV and CDR2 YYDKDF (reference sequence). V was pared by 2 bases and J by 6 bases, with 9 bases of the junction left unmatched. For the CDR3, the DNA is TGTGCCACCAGCAGAACCGCGGGACAGGGGGGGATAAACATTCAGTACTTC. Translation gives CATSRTAGQGGINIQYF. Full variable domain (missing parts from reference TRBV15 and TRBJ2-4): DAMVIQNPRYQVTQFGKPVTLSCSQTLNHNVMYWYQQKSSQAPKLLFHYYDKDFNNEADTPDNFQSRRPNTSFCFLDIRSPGLGDTAMYLCATSRTAGQGGINIQYFGAGTRLSVL.

This chain links TRBV6-1 with TRBJ1-1; 8 bases are shared with TRBD1. The ends lost 3 bases at V and 4 bases at J; junction bases unmatched: 7. Germline V lookup: CDR1 MNHNS, CDR2 SASEGT. The CDR3 totals 15 residues. In DNA, the CDR3 is TGTGCCAGCAGTGATCCGGGACAGGCTTTCACTGAAGCTTTCTTT. The encoded protein is CASSDPGQAFTEAFF.

Notes on this clone: Other DNA sequences of this sample code for an identical CDR3. The V and J genes are TRBV7-3 and TRBJ2-7; 7 nucleotides agree with TRBD1. Germline-derived CDR1 and CDR2 are SGHTA and FQGTGA. The CDR3 length is 15 residues. V trimming: 9 bases; J trimming: 7 bases; junction bases outside the gene matches: 18. DNA for the CDR3: TGTGCCAGTAGCGCAGCTCCGGGACAGCGGATAGAGCAGTACTTC. Translating it yields CASSAAPGQRIEQYF.

The V call is TRBV5-4, the J call TRBJ2-2; D perhaps matches TRBD1 (5 bases). V lost 3 bases and J 5 bases, leaving 11 bases between the germline ends. The V gene's germline CDR1 is SGHNT and CDR2 YYREEE (reference sequence). This CDR3 is built from 14 residues. CDR3 loop: CASSWQGRTGELFF. CDR3 coding DNA: TGTGCCAGCAGCTGGCAGGGAAGAACCGGGGAGCTGTTTTTT.

This chain connects TRBV28 to TRBJ2-2, with 8 bases identical to TRBD1. The CDR3 runs 15 residues. The V gene end was trimmed by 4 bases and the J gene end by 1 base; junction bases not matched to a gene: 2. The germline gives CDR1 MDHEN, CDR2 SYDVKM. For the CDR3, the DNA is TGTGCCAGCAGTTCAGGGGGCTTGAACACCGGGGAGCTGTTTTTT. Encoded protein: CASSSGGLNTGELFF.

This clone was seen only a few times. The chain joins TRBV2 to TRBJ2-7; 12 nucleotides align to TRBD1. The germline V gene has CDR1 SNHLY and CDR2 FYNNEI. The CDR3 totals 15 residues. With 5 bases clipped from V and 3 bases from J, the junction kept 5 bases outside the gene matches. The CDR3 nucleotides are TGTGCCAGCAGTACAGGGACAGGGGGCCTCTACGAGCAGTACTTC. Its protein is CASSTGTGGLYEQYF.

This chain connects TRBV7-9 to TRBJ2-1; D is unclear. Germline CDR1 and CDR2: SEHNR and FQNEAQ (reference sequence). With 1 base removed from V and 3 bases from J, the gap between germline ends came to 10 bases. The CDR3 is made up of 15 amino acids. CDR3 region: CASSLDLVRYNEQFF. The CDR3 DNA is TGTGCCAGCAGCTTAGATCTAGTGCGCTACAATGAGCAGTTCTTC.

The chain couples TRBV2 to TRBJ1-6; D might be TRBD1 (5 bases). The germline CDR1 and CDR2 sequences are SNHLY and FYNNEI. This CDR3 comprises 14 residues. V lost 4 bases, J lost 6 bases, and 10 bases lay in between. CDR3 nucleotides: TGTGCCAGCAGTGGGGGCGGCACTAATTCACCCCTCCACTTT. This codes for CASSGGGTNSPLHF.

The chain is built from TRBV6-5 and TRBJ1-5, with D uncertain. Per germline, CDR1 MNHEY and CDR2 SVGAGI. The CDR3 has 13 amino acids. V was pared by 0 bases and J by 5 bases, with 5 bases between. CDR3 sequence reads: CASSYSADQPQHF. CDR3 DNA sequence: TGTGCCAGCAGTTACTCAGCTGATCAGCCCCAGCATTTT.

The genes are TRBV10-1 and TRBJ2-7; 7 nucleotides agree with TRBD1. This CDR3 region has 16 residues. The V gene's germline CDR1 is WNHNN and CDR2 SYGVQD (reference sequence). The V gene end was trimmed by 0 bases and the J gene end by 6 bases; junction bases not matched to a gene: 11. CDR3 sequence (DNA): TGCGCCAGCAGTGAGTCGCGACAGGGACCCTACGCCGAGCAGTACTTC. Protein: CASSESRQGPYAEQYF.

The V and J genes are TRBV2 and TRBJ2-7; 12 nucleotides match TRBD2. Germline CDR1 and CDR2: SNHLY and FYNNEI. The CDR3 is made up of 14 amino acids. Trimming at V came to 6 bases and at J to 7 bases, leaving 7 bases not matched to a gene. CDR3 loop: CASSLAGGLGEQYF. In nucleotides, the CDR3 is TGTGCCAGCAGCCTAGCGGGAGGGCTCGGGGAGCAGTACTTC.

V is TRBV6-5 and J is TRBJ2-5; D possibly corresponds to TRBD1 (5 bases). Germline V gene data show CDR1 as MNHEY and CDR2 as SVGAGI. V was clipped by 8 bases and J by 3 bases, with 13 bases between them. The CDR3 length is 13 residues. CDR3 nucleotides: TGTGCCAGCTGGAAACAGGATAAAGAGACCCAGTACTTC. Translating gives CASWKQDKETQYF.

The chain joins TRBV4-2 to TRBJ2-7, with a weak D call TRBD2 (6 bases). Germline CDR1 LGHNA, CDR2 YNFKEQ. Trimming took 0 bases from V and 3 from J, leaving 15 bases between them. CDR3 length: 16 residues. DNA for the CDR3: TGTGCCAGCAGCCAAGAACGCAGCCGGGGACTCTACGAGCAGTACTTC. Encoded protein: CASSQERSRGLYEQYF.

This chain connects TRBV19 to TRBJ2-7; tentatively, D is TRBD1 (6 bases). Germline V lookup: CDR1 LNHDA, CDR2 SQIVND (reference sequence). V lost 5 bases and J 4 bases, leaving 12 bases between the germline ends. CDR3 length: 13 amino acids. CDR3 amino acids: CASSPQGRYEQYF. The CDR3 nucleotides are TGTGCCAGTAGTCCCCAGGGGCGGTACGAGCAGTACTTC.

The rearrangement joins TRBV6-1 to TRBJ2-3; 7 bases map to TRBD1. The CDR3 covers 19 residues. The J segment lost 0 bases and the V segment lost 4 bases, leaving 16 bases of the junction unmatched. Germline V gene sequence: CDR1 MNHNS, CDR2 SASEGT. CDR3 sequence (DNA): TGTGCCAGCAGTGGAGCTAACCTTGTTCAGGGGGAGAGCACAGATACGCAGTATTTT. This translates into CASSGANLVQGESTDTQYF.

This chain connects TRBV10-2 to TRBJ2-7, with D possibly matching TRBD2 (6 bases). The CDR3 extends over 12 amino acids. Germline-derived CDR1 and CDR2 are WSHSY and SAAADI. The V and J ends lost 10 bases and 5 bases respectively, with 15 bases between them. DNA for the CDR3: TGCGCCAACAGGAGGGCCAGAAACGAGCAGTACTTC. The encoded protein is CANRRARNEQYF.